Listed here is a single T cell receptor beta chain. Its antigen is currently unknown. CDR1 is LGHNA, CDR2 YNFKEQ, per germline. Trimming took 3 bases from V and 2 from J; bases not matched to a gene: 7. The CDR3 is 17 amino acids. The entry originates in a study of cytomegalovirus exposure and HLA in healthy donors. For the study at large: The roughly 110 validation repertoires matched the approximately 700 first-cohort repertoires in platform, a later analysis reported. Study-wide findings and caveats: Overall, around 160 TCR beta chains were annotated as cytomegalovirus-associated.

Produced via immunoSEQ multiplex PCR; TCRdb's table is partial and in-frame only. The sample carries some 140,000 clones, approximately 82% recorded once. The clonotype originates from a man aged 25 to 40 in good health and CMV-seropositive. The source material was PBMCs. This chain joins TRBV4-2 and TRBJ2-5, with TRBD2 matching over 12 bases. The CDR3 DNA reads TGTGCCAGCAGCCAGTCTAGCGGGGGGGCGATACAAGAGACCCAGTACTTC. Residues: CASSQSSGGAIQETQYF.